This T cell receptor (beta chain) was recorded in a study of cytomegalovirus exposure and HLA in healthy donors. Study-wide results and caveats: TCR beta chains numbering 164 were designated cytomegalovirus-associated.

The PCR employed 60 Vbeta primers together with 13 Jbeta primers. Assay used: immunoSEQ multiplex PCR; TCRdb lists only in-frame clones, some missing. The table shows under 200,000 clones, with approximately 80% occurring only once. This clone occurred a few times. Antigen unknown. V lost 6 bases and J 3 bases, leaving 12 bases between the germline ends. The germline gives CDR1 SNHLY, CDR2 FYNNEI. The length of the CDR3 is 13 residues. The sequencing sample was made of PBMCs. This TCR was recovered from a male donor in good health and CMV-seropositive. The chain uses TRBV2 and TRBJ2-7, with D uncertain. Written as DNA, the CDR3 is TGTGCCAGCAGCGTGAGCTTTGACTACGAGCAGTACTTC. Protein sequence: CASSVSFDYEQYF.